Following are 21 T cell receptor beta chains from one sample sequenced in a study of cytomegalovirus exposure and HLA in healthy donors. The PCR had 60 Vbeta and 13 Jbeta primers. Produced via immunoSEQ multiplex PCR; TCRdb's table is partial and in-frame only. The clone table shows some 64,000 clones, with the ten largest holding around 1.6%. Sequenced material: PBMCs. The receptors were gathered from a woman younger than 45 in good health and CMV-seronegative.

This chain joins TRBV2 and TRBJ1-2; no reliable D call. CDR3 length: 13 residues. The ends were cut back, 3 bases at V and 7 bases at J, with 12 bases in the middle. Germline CDR1 SNHLY, CDR2 FYNNEI. For the CDR3, the DNA is TGTGCCAGCAGTGACCGGAACTGGAGTGGCTACACCTTC. This gives the protein CASSDRNWSGYTF.

This chain uses TRBV7-2 with TRBJ1-2; 10 nucleotides line up with TRBD1. J was trimmed by 7 bases and V by 5 bases; bases with no gene match: 7. The germline CDR1 and CDR2 sequences are SGHTA and FQGNSA. The CDR3 has 14 residues. In DNA form, the CDR3 reads TGTGCCAGCAGCCCGACAGGGGGCGGTGGTGGCTACACCTTC. Its translation is CASSPTGGGGGYTF. The full variable domain, rest sourced from reference TRBV7-2 and TRBJ1-2, is GAGVSQSPSNKVTEKGKDVELRCDPISGHTALYWYRQSLGQGLEFLIYFQGNSAPDKSGLPSDRFSAERTGGSVSTLTIQRTQQEDSAVYLCASSPTGGGGGYTFGSGTRLTVV.

The rearrangement uses TRBV10-3 and TRBJ1-2; D might be TRBD1 (5 bases). Looked up from germline, CDR1 is ENHRY and CDR2 is SYGVKD. V was clipped by 0 bases and J by 5 bases, with 13 bases between them. The CDR3 contains 15 residues. The CDR3 loop is CAISESDRARYGYTF. The CDR3 region has the DNA TGTGCCATCAGTGAGTCCGACAGAGCCCGATATGGCTACACCTTC.

The chain combines TRBV6-1 with TRBJ2-7; the match to TRBD1 covers 9 bases. V lost 3 bases and J lost 0; bases outside the gene matches: 9. The germline CDR1 and CDR2 sequences are MNHNS and SASEGT. The CDR3 covers 17 residues. This chain's CDR3 is CASSDGGTGSSSYEQYF. CDR3 DNA: TGTGCCAGCAGTGACGGGGGGACAGGGTCGAGCTCCTACGAGCAGTACTTC.

This chain connects TRBV6-5 to TRBJ2-1; D not certain. CDR1 is MNHEY and CDR2 is SVGAGI in the germline V gene. This CDR3 region has 12 residues. Trimming took 6 bases from V and 5 from J, leaving 8 bases between them. The CDR3 spells CASSAQDNEQFF. The CDR3 bases are TGTGCCAGCAGCGCGCAGGACAATGAGCAGTTCTTC.

The chain has TRBV30 and TRBJ2-3, with a possible D match to TRBD2 (6 bases). The CDR3 is 16 residues long. The germline V gene encodes CDR1 GTSNPN and CDR2 SVGIG (reference sequence). V lost 0 bases to trimming and J lost 3 bases, with 16 bases between them. For the CDR3, the DNA is TGTGCCTGGAGTGTACATCAGGGCGCGGGAACAGATACGCAGTATTTT. The encoded protein is CAWSVHQGAGTDTQYF.

This sequence joins TRBV7-2 and TRBJ1-1; D perhaps matches TRBD1 (6 bases). Germline V lookup: CDR1 SGHTA, CDR2 FQGNSA. The CDR3 is made up of 15 amino acids. Trimming cost V 8 bases and J 4 bases, with 20 bases left between them. The CDR3 protein is CASRLILQGSTEAFF. As DNA, the CDR3 is TGTGCCAGCCGCCTGATCCTACAGGGCTCCACTGAAGCTTTCTTT.

The chain is built from TRBV20-1 and TRBJ2-5; no clear D gene. Germline-derived CDR1 and CDR2 are DFQATT and SNEGSKA (reference sequence). The CDR3 is made up of 11 amino acids. V was trimmed by 2 bases and J by 5 bases, leaving 6 bases between them. This CDR3 reads CSARSLETQYF. For the CDR3, the DNA is TGCAGTGCTAGAAGCCTCGAGACCCAGTACTTC.

V and J are TRBV30 and TRBJ1-1, with a possible D match to TRBD1 (6 bases). Looked up from germline, CDR1 is GTSNPN and CDR2 is SVGIG (reference sequence). The CDR3 totals 14 residues. V lost 2 bases, J lost 3 bases, and 13 bases lay in between. The CDR3 protein is CAWSLSGADTEAFF. In nucleotides, the CDR3 is TGTGCCTGGAGTTTATCAGGGGCTGACACTGAAGCTTTCTTT.

This rearrangement joins TRBV6-5 to TRBJ1-2, with 7 bases lining up with TRBD1. This CDR3 has 13 amino acids. From germline, CDR1 is MNHEY and CDR2 SVGAGI. The J segment lost 4 bases and the V segment lost 7 bases, leaving 6 bases of the junction unmatched. The CDR3 DNA reads as TGTGCCAGCAAAAGAAGGGACAGCTATGGCTACACCTTC. As protein: CASKRRDSYGYTF.

The chain carries TRBV19 and TRBJ2-7; unclear D gene. Germline V lookup: CDR1 LNHDA, CDR2 SQIVND (reference sequence). V gave up 5 bases and J gave up 9 bases, with 20 bases separating them. CDR3 length: 14 residues. The CDR3 bases are TGTGCCAGTAGTGACTCCTGGATCCGATCCGGGCAGTACTTC. Its translation: CASSDSWIRSGQYF.

The chain uses TRBV28 and TRBJ1-1, with D possibly TRBD1 on 6 matching bases. The V gene lost 11 bases and the J gene lost 11 bases, with 18 bases spanning the gap. CDR1 and CDR2 (germline): MDHEN, SYDVKM. This CDR3 contains 11 residues. The CDR3 sequence: CALGAGERAFF. In DNA, the CDR3 is TGTGCCTTGGGGGCGGGCGAGAGGGCTTTCTTT. Looking up the rest from reference TRBV28 and TRBJ1-1 gives the full variable domain: DVKVTQSSRYLVKRTGEKVFLECVQDMDHENMFWYRQDPGLGLRLIYFSYDVKMKEKGDIPEGYSVSREKKERFSLILESASTNQTSMYLCALGAGERAFFGQGTRLTVV.

This rearrangement joins TRBV19 to TRBJ2-2, with TRBD1 matching over 8 bases. Germline V gene data show CDR1 as LNHDA and CDR2 as SQIVND (reference sequence). V lost 5 bases, J lost 2 bases, and 1 base stayed unmatched. This CDR3 region has 14 residues. The CDR3 here is CASSSGGNTGELFF. The DNA for the CDR3 is TGTGCCAGTAGTTCAGGGGGCAACACCGGGGAGCTGTTTTTT.

Here the CDR3 reads CASTRRGEQYF. DNA of the CDR3: TGTGCCAGCACCCGTCGAGGGGAGCAGTACTTC. The rearrangement uses TRBV2 and TRBJ2-7; a weak D match, TRBD2 (5 bases). V was clipped by 7 bases and J by 7 bases, with 11 bases between them. This CDR3 is 11 amino acids long. The germline CDR1 and CDR2 sequences are SNHLY and FYNNEI. Drawing the rest from reference TRBV2 and TRBJ2-7, the complete variable domain is EPEVTQTPSHQVTQMGQEVILRCVPISNHLYFYWYRQILGQKVEFLVSFYNNEISEKSEIFDDQFSVERPDGSNFTLKIRSTKLEDSAMYFCASTRRGEQYFGPGTRLTVT.

The J gene is TRBJ2-7, the V gene TRBV4-2, with TRBD2 matching over 8 bases. The V gene end was trimmed by 4 bases and the J gene end by 0 bases; junction bases not matched to a gene: 5. The CDR3 is made up of 15 amino acids. CDR1 LGHNA and CDR2 YNFKEQ come from the germline V gene. CDR3 coding DNA: TGTGCCAGCAGCCTAGCGGGAACTTACTCCTACGAGCAGTACTTC. This encodes CASSLAGTYSYEQYF.

The chain links TRBV14 to TRBJ1-1; D possibly corresponds to TRBD1 (6 bases). Germline values: CDR1 SGHDN, CDR2 FVKESK. This CDR3 has 15 amino acids. V dropped 4 bases and J dropped 5 bases, with 17 bases sitting between them. The CDR3 here is CASSRLRSGTTEAFF. Here the CDR3 DNA reads TGTGCCAGCAGCCGACTCCGCTCCGGGACAACTGAAGCTTTCTTT.

This chain links TRBV2 with TRBJ2-7; D perhaps matches TRBD1 (6 bases). Looked up from germline, CDR1 is SNHLY and CDR2 is FYNNEI. This CDR3 is built from 15 residues. Trimming took 7 bases from V and 5 from J, leaving 21 bases between them. CDR3 DNA: TGTGCCAGCATCGAATCCCGGGACAAAGTCAACGAGCAGTACTTC. Its translation: CASIESRDKVNEQYF.

V and J are TRBV6-6 and TRBJ2-3, with 7 bases aligning to TRBD1. This CDR3 has 14 residues. Germline V gives CDR1 MNHNY, CDR2 SVGAGI (reference sequence). J gave up 4 bases and V 6 bases, and 7 bases lay outside the gene matches. The CDR3 nucleotides are TGTGCCAGCAGCCTCAGGACAGGATCAGATACGCAGTATTTT. It encodes CASSLRTGSDTQYF.

In nucleotides, the CDR3 is TGCGCCAGCAGCCAAGATGTGGCACTAGCGGGGGCTACCGGGGGGGATGAGCAGTTCTTC. It codes for CASSQDVALAGATGGDEQFF. This sequence joins TRBV4-3 and TRBJ2-1; 11 bases are a match to TRBD2. V lost 0 bases, J lost 8 bases, and 18 bases stayed unmatched. The CDR3 covers 20 residues. The germline V gene has CDR1 LGHNA and CDR2 YSLEER.

This chain joins TRBV4-1 and TRBJ1-2; D remains unclear. Germline-derived CDR1 and CDR2 are MGHRA and YSYEKL. The CDR3 is 11 amino acids. Trimming took 0 bases from V and 9 from J, leaving 5 bases between them. The CDR3 region has the DNA TGCGCCAGCAGCCAAGAACTGAGCTACACCTTC. Protein: CASSQELSYTF.

V usage is TRBV9 and J usage is TRBJ1-6, with TRBD1 matching over 9 bases. Germline V gene sequence: CDR1 SGDLS, CDR2 YYNGEE. This CDR3 spans 16 amino acids. J gave up 10 bases and V 0 bases, and 8 bases lay outside the gene matches. The CDR3 DNA follows: TGTGCCAGCAGCGTAGAGGGGACAGGGATTCAATCACCCCTCCACTTT. Encoded protein: CASSVEGTGIQSPLHF.